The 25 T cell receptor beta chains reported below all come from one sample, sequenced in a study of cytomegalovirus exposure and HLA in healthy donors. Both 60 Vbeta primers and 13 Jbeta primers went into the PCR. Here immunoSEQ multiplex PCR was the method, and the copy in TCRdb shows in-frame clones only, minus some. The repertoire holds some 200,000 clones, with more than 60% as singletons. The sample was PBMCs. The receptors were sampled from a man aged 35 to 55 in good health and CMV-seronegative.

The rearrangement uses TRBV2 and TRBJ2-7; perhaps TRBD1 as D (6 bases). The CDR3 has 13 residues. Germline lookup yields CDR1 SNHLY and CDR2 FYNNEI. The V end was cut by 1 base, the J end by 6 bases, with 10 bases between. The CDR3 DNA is TGTGCCAGCAGTGAAGGACAGGTGGGCGAGCAGTACTTC. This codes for CASSEGQVGEQYF.

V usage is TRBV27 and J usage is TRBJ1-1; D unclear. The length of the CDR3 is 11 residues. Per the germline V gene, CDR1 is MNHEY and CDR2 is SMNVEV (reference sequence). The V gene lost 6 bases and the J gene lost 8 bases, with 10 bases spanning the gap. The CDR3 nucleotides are TGTGCCAGCAGATCGTTCTCCGAAGCTTTCTTT. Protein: CASRSFSEAFF.

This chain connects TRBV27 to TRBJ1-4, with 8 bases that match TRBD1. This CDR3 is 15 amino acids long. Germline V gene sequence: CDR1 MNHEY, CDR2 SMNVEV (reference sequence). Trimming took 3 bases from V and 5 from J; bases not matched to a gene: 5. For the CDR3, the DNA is TGTGCCAGCAGTTTTAGGACAGGGAAAAATGAAAAACTGTTTTTT. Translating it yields CASSFRTGKNEKLFF.

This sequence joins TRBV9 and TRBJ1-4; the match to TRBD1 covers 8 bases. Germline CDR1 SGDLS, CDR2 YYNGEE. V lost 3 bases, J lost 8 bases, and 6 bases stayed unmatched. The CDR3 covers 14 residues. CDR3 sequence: CASSADRAGEKLFF. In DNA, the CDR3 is TGTGCCAGCAGCGCGGACAGGGCGGGAGAAAAACTGTTTTTT. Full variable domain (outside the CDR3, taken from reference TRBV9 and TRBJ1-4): DSGVTQTPKHLITATGQRVTLRCSPRSGDLSVYWYQQSLDQGLQFLIQYYNGEERAKGNILERFSAQQFPDLHSELNLSSLELGDSALYFCASSADRAGEKLFFGSGTQLSVL.

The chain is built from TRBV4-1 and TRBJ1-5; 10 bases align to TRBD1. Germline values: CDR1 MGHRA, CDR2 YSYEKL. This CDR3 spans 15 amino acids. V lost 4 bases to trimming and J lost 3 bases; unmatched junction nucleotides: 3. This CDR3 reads CASSRGTGANQPQHF. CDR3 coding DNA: TGCGCCAGCAGCCGGGGGACAGGGGCCAATCAGCCCCAGCATTTT.

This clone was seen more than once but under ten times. Written as DNA, the CDR3 is TGTGCCAGCTCACCTTGGGGAGATCGAGGAGAAAAACTGTTTTTT. Translating gives CASSPWGDRGEKLFF. The chain has TRBV18 and TRBJ1-4; no clear D. CDR3 length: 15 residues. The germline gives CDR1 KGHSH, CDR2 LQKENI. Trimming took 3 bases from V and 8 from J, leaving 16 bases between them.

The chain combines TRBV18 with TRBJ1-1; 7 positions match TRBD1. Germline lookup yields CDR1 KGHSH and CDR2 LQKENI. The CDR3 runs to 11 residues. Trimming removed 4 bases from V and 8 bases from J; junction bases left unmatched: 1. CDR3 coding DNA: TGTGCCAGCTCACTACAGGGGGAAGCTTTCTTT. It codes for CASSLQGEAFF.

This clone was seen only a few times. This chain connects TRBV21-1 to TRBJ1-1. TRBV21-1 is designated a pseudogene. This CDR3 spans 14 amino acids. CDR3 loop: CASSKEEGGTEAFF. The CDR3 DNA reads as TGTGCCAGCAGCAAAGAAGAGGGAGGGACTGAAGCTTTCTTT.

The CDR3 is CASSIGDRDYEQYF. The DNA for the CDR3 is TGTGCCAGTAGTATAGGGGACAGGGATTACGAGCAGTACTTC. The V and J genes are TRBV19 and TRBJ2-7; 9 bases align to TRBD1. Germline V gives CDR1 LNHDA, CDR2 SQIVND (reference sequence). Trimming removed 1 base from V and 4 bases from J; junction bases left unmatched: 2. The CDR3 is 14 amino acids.

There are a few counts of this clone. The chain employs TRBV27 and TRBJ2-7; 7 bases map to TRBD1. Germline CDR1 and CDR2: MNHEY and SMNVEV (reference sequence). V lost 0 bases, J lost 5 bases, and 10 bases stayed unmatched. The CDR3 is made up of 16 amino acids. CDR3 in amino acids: CASSLSVGGGRDEQYF. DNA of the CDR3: TGTGCCAGCAGTTTATCAGTAGGGGGCGGTAGGGACGAGCAGTACTTC.

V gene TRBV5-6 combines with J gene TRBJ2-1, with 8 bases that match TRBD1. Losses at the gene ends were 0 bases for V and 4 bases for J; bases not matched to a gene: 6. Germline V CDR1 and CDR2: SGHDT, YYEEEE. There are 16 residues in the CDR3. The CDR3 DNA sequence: TGTGCCAGCAGCTTGGGAGTGGGACAGGTGTACAATGAGCAGTTCTTC. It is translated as CASSLGVGQVYNEQFF.

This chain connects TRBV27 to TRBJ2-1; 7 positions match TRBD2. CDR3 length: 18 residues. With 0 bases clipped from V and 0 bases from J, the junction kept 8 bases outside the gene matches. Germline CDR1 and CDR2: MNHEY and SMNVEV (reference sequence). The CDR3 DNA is TGTGCCAGCAGTTTATCCCAGACTAGCTACAGCTCCTACAATGAGCAGTTCTTC. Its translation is CASSLSQTSYSSYNEQFF.

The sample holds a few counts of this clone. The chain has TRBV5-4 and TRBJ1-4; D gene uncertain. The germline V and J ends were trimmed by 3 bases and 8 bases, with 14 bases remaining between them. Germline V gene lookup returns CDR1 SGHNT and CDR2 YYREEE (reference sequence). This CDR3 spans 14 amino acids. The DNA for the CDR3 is TGTGCCAGCAGCTGGGCACCGGGATCAGAAAAACTGTTTTTT. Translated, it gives CASSWAPGSEKLFF. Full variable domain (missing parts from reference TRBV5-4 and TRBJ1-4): ETGVTQSPTHLIKTRGQQVTLRCSSQSGHNTVSWYQQALGQGPQFIFQYYREEENGRGNFPPRFSGLQFPNYSSELNVNALELDDSALYLCASSWAPGSEKLFFGSGTQLSVL.

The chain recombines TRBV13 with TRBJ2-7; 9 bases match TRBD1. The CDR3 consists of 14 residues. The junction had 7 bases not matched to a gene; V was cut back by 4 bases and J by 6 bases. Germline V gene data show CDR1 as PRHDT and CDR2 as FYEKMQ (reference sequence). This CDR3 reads CASSSDRGFGEQYF. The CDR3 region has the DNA TGTGCCAGCAGCTCGGACAGGGGTTTTGGCGAGCAGTACTTC.

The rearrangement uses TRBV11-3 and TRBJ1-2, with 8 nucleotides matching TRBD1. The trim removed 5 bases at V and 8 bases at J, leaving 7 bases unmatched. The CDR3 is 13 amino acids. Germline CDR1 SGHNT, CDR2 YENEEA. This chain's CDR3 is CASSRTGKGGYTF. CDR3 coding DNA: TGTGCCAGCAGCCGGACAGGGAAAGGAGGCTACACCTTC.

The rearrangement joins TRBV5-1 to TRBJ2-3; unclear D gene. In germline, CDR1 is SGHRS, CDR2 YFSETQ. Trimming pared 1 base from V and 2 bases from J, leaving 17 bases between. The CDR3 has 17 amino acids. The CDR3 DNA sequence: TGCGCCAGCAGCTTGAGTCTATCCGGCGGAAACACAGATACGCAGTATTTT. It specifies CASSLSLSGGNTDTQYF.

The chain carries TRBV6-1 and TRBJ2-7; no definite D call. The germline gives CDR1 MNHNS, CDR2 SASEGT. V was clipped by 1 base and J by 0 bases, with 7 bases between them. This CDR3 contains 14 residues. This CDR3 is CASSEEQISYEQYF. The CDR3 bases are TGTGCCAGCAGTGAAGAACAGATCTCCTACGAGCAGTACTTC.

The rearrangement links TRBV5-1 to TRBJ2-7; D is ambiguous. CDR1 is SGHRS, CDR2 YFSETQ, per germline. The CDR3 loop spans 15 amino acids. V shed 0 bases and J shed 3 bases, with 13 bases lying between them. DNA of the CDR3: TGCGCCAGCAGCTTGGTATCCAGGTACAGCTACGAGCAGTACTTC. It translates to CASSLVSRYSYEQYF.

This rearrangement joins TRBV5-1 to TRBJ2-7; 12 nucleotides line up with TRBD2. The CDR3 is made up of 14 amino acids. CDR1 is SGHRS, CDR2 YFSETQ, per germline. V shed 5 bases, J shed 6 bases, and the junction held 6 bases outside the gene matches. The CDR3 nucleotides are TGCGCCAGCAGTTCGACTAGCGGGAGTCGCGAGCAGTACTTC. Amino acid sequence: CASSSTSGSREQYF.

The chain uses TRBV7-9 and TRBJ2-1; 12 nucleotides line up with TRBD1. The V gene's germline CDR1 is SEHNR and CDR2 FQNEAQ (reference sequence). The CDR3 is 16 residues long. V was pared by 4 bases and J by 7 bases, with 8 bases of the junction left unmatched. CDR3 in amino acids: CASSSKPGQGANEQFF. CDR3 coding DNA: TGTGCCAGCAGCTCTAAACCGGGACAGGGGGCGAATGAGCAGTTCTTC.

CDR3 nucleotides: TGCGCCAGCAGTTGGGGGGTTTCAGATACGCAGTATTTT. Residues: CASSWGVSDTQYF. The chain employs TRBV5-1 and TRBJ2-3, with D perhaps matching TRBD2 (6 bases). CDR1 and CDR2 from the germline V gene are SGHRS and YFSETQ. CDR3 length equals 13 residues. With 5 bases removed from V and 4 bases from J, the gap between germline ends came to 11 bases.

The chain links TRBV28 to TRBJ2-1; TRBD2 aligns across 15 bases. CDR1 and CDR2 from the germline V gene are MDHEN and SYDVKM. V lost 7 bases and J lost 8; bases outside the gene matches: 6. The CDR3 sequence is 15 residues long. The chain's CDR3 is CASTRTSGRVDEQFF. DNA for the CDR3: TGTGCCAGCACCCGGACTAGCGGGAGGGTGGATGAGCAGTTCTTC.

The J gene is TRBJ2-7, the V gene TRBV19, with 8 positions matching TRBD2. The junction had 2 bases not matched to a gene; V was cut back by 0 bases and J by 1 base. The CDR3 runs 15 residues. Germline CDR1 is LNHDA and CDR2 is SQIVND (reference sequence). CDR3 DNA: TGTGCCAGTAGTATAGAGGCGGGAGGATCCTACGAGCAGTACTTC. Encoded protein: CASSIEAGGSYEQYF.

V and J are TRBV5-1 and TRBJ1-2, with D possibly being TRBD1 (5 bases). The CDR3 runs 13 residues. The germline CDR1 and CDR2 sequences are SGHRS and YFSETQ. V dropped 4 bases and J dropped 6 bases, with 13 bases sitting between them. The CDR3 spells CASSVQGLDGYTF. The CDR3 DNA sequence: TGCGCCAGCAGCGTTCAGGGACTGGATGGCTACACCTTC.

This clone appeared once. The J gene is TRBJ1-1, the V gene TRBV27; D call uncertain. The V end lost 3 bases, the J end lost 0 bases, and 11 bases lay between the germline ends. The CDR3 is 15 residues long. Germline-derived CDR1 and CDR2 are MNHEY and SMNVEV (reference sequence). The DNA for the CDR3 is TGTGCCAGCAGTTTCAGTTTTTCACTGAACACTGAAGCTTTCTTT. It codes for CASSFSFSLNTEAFF.